The 7 T cell receptor beta chains reported below all come from one sample, sequenced in a study of blood T cell repertoires in COVID-19. The table came from immunoSEQ multiplex PCR; TCRdb's copy has only in-frame clones and leaves some out. The sample has 300,000 to 350,000 clones, about 87% seen once. The sample was peripheral blood. These receptors originate from a man aged 25 to 45 with COVID-19, enrolled during active disease.

The chain carries TRBV4-1 and TRBJ1-2, with 9 bases matching TRBD1. The length of the CDR3 is 16 residues. J was trimmed by 2 bases and V by 0 bases; bases with no gene match: 4. CDR1 and CDR2 from the germline V gene are MGHRA and YSYEKL. In DNA form, the CDR3 reads TGCGCCAGCAGCCAAGACACCGGGACAGGGAACTATGGCTACACCTTC. This encodes CASSQDTGTGNYGYTF.

V and J are TRBV6-1 and TRBJ1-2; no clear D gene. This CDR3 spans 14 amino acids. CDR1 and CDR2 from the germline V gene are MNHNS and SASEGT. The V end lost 0 bases, the J end lost 2 bases, and 7 bases lay between the germline ends. CDR3 DNA: TGTGCCAGCAGTGAAGCGGTACAGAACTATGGCTACACCTTC. Translation gives CASSEAVQNYGYTF.

V gene TRBV12-3 or TRBV12-4 combines with J gene TRBJ1-1; D unclear. V dropped 2 bases and J dropped 0 bases, with 4 bases sitting between them. This CDR3 is 13 amino acids long. This chain's CDR3 is CASSLLLNTEAFF. The CDR3 DNA follows: TGTGCCAGCAGTTTACTCCTGAACACTGAAGCTTTCTTT.

This clone was seen just once. The V and J genes are TRBV10-3 and TRBJ2-7; 9 bases match TRBD2. The CDR3 covers 17 residues. Looked up from germline, CDR1 is ENHRY and CDR2 is SYGVKD. The J segment lost 0 bases and the V segment lost 2 bases, leaving 8 bases of the junction unmatched. The CDR3 protein is CAISEAGGGPPSYEQYF. The CDR3 nucleotides read TGTGCCATCAGTGAGGCGGGGGGGGGTCCCCCCTCCTACGAGCAGTACTTC.

The chain has TRBV10-3 and TRBJ2-7, with D tentatively TRBD2 (6 bases). Germline V gene lookup returns CDR1 ENHRY and CDR2 SYGVKD. CDR3 length: 14 residues. Trimming took off 9 bases at V and 2 bases at J, with 17 bases between the two ends. CDR3 in amino acids: CAISPRTGAYEQYF. For the CDR3, the DNA is TGTGCCATATCTCCTAGGACGGGAGCCTACGAGCAGTACTTC.

This chain connects TRBV7-2 to TRBJ2-3, with TRBD2 identical over 10 bases. There are 18 residues in the CDR3. Germline V lookup: CDR1 SGHTA, CDR2 FQGNSA. Germline trimming cut 3 bases from V and 0 bases from J; bases unmatched to any gene: 9. CDR3 nucleotide sequence: TGTGCCAGCAGCTTTCTTGAGCGGGAGGGCCGAAGCACAGATACGCAGTATTTT. Its translation: CASSFLEREGRSTDTQYF.

This sequence joins TRBV28 and TRBJ2-1; TRBD2 matches 13 bases. Germline assignment: CDR1 MDHEN and CDR2 SYDVKM. The length of the CDR3 is 16 residues. With 4 bases clipped from V and 7 bases from J, the junction kept 7 bases outside the gene matches. The DNA for the CDR3 is TGTGCCAGCAGTTCCAGGCCGGGACTAGCGGGAAATGAGCAGTTCTTC. Protein product: CASSSRPGLAGNEQFF.